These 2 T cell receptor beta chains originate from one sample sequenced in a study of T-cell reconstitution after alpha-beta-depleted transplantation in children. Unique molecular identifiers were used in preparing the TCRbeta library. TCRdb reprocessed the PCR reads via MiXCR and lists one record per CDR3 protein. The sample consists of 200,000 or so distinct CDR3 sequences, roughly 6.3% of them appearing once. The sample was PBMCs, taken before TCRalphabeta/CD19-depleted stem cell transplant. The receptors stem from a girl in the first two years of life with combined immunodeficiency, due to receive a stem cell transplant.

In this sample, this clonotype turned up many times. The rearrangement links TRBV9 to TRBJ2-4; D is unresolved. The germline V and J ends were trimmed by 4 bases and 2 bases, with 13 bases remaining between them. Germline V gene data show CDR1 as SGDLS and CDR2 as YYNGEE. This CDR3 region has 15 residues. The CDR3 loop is CASSRGWVSKNIQYF. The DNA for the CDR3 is TGTGCCAGCAGCCGTGGTTGGGTGTCCAAAAACATTCAGTACTTC.

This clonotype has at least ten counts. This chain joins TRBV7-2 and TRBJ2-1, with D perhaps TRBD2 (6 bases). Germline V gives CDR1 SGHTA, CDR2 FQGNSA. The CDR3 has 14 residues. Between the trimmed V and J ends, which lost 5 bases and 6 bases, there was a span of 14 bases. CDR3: CASSVRLEGNEQFF. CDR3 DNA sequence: TGTGCCAGCAGCGTCAGACTAGAAGGCAATGAGCAGTTCTTC.